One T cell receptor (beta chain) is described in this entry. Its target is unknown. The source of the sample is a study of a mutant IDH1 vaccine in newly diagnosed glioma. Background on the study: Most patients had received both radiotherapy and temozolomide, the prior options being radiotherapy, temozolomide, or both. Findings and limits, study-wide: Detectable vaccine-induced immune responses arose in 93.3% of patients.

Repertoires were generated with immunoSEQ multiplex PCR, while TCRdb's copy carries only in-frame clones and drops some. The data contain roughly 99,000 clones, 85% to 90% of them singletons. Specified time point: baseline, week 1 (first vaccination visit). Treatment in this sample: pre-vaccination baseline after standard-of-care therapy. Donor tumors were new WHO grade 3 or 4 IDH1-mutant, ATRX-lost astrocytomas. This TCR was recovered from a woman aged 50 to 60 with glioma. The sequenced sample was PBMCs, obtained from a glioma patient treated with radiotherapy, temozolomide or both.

The CDR3 sequence is CASSVGLLGASYEQYF. In nucleotides, the CDR3 is TGTGCCAGCAGCGTAGGGCTTTTGGGAGCCTCCTACGAGCAGTACTTC. The chain links TRBV9 to TRBJ2-7; a weak D match, TRBD2 (5 bases). The germline V gene encodes CDR1 SGDLS and CDR2 YYNGEE. CDR3 length: 16 residues. V lost 0 bases and J 0 bases, leaving 13 bases between the germline ends.